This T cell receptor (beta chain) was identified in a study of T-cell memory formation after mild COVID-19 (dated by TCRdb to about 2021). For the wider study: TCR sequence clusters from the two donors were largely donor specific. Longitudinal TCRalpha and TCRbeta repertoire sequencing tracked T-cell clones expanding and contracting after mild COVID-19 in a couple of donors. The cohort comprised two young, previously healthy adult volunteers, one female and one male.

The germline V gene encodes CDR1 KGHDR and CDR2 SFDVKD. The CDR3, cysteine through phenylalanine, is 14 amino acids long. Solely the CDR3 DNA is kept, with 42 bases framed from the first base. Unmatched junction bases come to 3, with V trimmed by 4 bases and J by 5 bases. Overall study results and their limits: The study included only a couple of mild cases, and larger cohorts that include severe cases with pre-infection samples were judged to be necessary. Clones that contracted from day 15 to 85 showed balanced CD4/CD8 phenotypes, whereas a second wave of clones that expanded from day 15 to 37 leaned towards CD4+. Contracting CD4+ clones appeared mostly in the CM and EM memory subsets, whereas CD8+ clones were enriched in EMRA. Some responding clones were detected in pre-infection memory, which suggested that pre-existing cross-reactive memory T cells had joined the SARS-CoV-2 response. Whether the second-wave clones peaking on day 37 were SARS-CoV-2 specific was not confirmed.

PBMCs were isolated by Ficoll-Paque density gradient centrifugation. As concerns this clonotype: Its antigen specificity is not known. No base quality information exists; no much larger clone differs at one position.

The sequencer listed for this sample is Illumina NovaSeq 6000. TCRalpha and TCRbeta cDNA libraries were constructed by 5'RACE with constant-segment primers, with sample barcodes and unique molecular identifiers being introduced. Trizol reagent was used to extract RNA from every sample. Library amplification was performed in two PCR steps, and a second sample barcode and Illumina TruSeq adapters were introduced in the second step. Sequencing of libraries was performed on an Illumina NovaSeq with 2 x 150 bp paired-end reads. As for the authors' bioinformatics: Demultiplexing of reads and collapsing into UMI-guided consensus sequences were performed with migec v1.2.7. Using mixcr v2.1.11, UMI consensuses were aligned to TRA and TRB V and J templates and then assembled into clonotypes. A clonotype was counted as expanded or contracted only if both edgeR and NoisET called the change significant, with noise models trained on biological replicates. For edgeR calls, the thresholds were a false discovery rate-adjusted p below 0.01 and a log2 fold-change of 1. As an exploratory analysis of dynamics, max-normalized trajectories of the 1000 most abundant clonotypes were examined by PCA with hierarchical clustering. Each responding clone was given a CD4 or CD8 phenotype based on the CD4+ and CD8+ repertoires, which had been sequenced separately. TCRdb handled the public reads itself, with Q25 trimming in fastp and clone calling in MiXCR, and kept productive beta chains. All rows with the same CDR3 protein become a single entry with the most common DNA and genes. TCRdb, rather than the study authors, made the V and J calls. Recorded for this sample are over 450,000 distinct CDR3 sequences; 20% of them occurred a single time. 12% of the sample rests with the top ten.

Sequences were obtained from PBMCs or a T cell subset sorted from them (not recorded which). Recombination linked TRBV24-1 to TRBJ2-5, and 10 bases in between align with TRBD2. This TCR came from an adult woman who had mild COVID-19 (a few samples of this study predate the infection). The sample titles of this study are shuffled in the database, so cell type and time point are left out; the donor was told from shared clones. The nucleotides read TGTGCCACCAGTGAACCTAGCGGGAGTGAGACCCAGTACTTC. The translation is CATSEPSGSETQYF.